These 10 T cell receptor beta chains were sequenced from one sample in a study of Graves' ophthalmopathy and Graves' hyperthyroidism. RNA transcripts were the source from which TCR beta CDR3 regions were amplified. HTBI primers served in a first-round RT-PCR, which a second-round multiplex PCR followed. Each CDR3 protein gets one entry after TCRdb re-called the multiplex PCR reads with MiXCR. The sample has around 660,000 distinct CDR3 sequences, more than 40% seen once; the top ten hold about 3.3%. Sequencing was performed on peripheral blood. All receptors derive from an adult man with Graves' ophthalmopathy.

The rearrangement joins TRBV27 to TRBJ2-7; 8 bases are a match to TRBD1. Germline assignment: CDR1 MNHEY and CDR2 SMNVEV (reference sequence). The CDR3 consists of 14 residues. J lost 3 bases, V lost 6 bases, and 7 bases had no gene match. The DNA of the CDR3 is TGTGCCAGCAGCATCAGGGACAGGCACTACGAGCAGTACTTC. As protein: CASSIRDRHYEQYF.

Turning to this clonotype: A much larger clone differs from this one at a single base, so this may be a read error. This rearrangement joins TRBV5-4 to TRBJ2-7, with a tentative D call TRBD1 (5 bases). CDR3 length: 14 amino acids. CDR1 and CDR2 (germline): SGHNT, YYREEE (reference sequence). V was shortened by 3 bases and J by 1 base, with 11 bases between the two germline ends. In DNA form, the CDR3 reads TGTGCCAGCAGCTGGGCCGACAGTTCCTACGAGCAGTACTTC. It is translated as CASSWADSSYEQYF.

This clonotype was picked up a small number of times. V gene TRBV12-3 or TRBV12-4 combines with J gene TRBJ2-2; 7 bases are a match to TRBD2. The J segment lost 0 bases and the V segment lost 6 bases, leaving 10 bases of the junction unmatched. There are 17 residues in the CDR3. The CDR3 spells CASRRGVAGSNTGELFF. The CDR3 region has the DNA TGTGCCAGCAGACGTGGAGTAGCGGGTTCGAACACCGGGGAGCTGTTTTTT.

Many counts were recorded for this clonotype. V gene TRBV10-2 combines with J gene TRBJ2-7, with a possible D match to TRBD2 (6 bases). The V gene lost 6 bases and the J gene lost 4 bases, with 16 bases spanning the gap. The CDR3 is 14 amino acids. The germline V gene has CDR1 WSHSY and CDR2 SAAADI. As DNA, the CDR3 is TGCGCCAGCAGCCTGACAATGGGAGGATACGAGCAGTACTTC. Residues: CASSLTMGGYEQYF.

This clonotype came up many times. The chain combines TRBV29-1 with TRBJ2-2, with 9 bases matching TRBD1. Trimming took 3 bases from V and 2 from J; bases not matched to a gene: 4. CDR1 SQVTM and CDR2 ANQGSEA come from the germline V gene. The CDR3 has 15 amino acids. The chain's CDR3 is CSVDTGGRNTGELFF. The CDR3 DNA sequence: TGCAGCGTTGATACAGGGGGCCGTAACACCGGGGAGCTGTTTTTT.

The chain has TRBV9 and TRBJ1-6; D possibly corresponds to TRBD1 (5 bases). The CDR3 totals 13 residues. The germline CDR1 and CDR2 sequences are SGDLS and YYNGEE. The germline V and J ends were trimmed by 4 bases and 6 bases, with 8 bases remaining between them. DNA for the CDR3: TGTGCCAGCAGCATAGACAGTAATTCACCCCTCCACTTT. Its translation is CASSIDSNSPLHF. Based on the CDR3 plus reference TRBV9 and TRBJ1-6, the full variable domain is DSGVTQTPKHLITATGQRVTLRCSPRSGDLSVYWYQQSLDQGLQFLIQYYNGEERAKGNILERFSAQQFPDLHSELNLSSLELGDSALYFCASSIDSNSPLHFGNGTRLTVT.

This chain connects TRBV7-2 to TRBJ1-5; D is perhaps TRBD1 (5 bases). V lost 3 bases, J lost 14 bases, and 26 bases lay in between. Germline CDR1 reads SGHTA; CDR2 reads FQGNSA. The CDR3 length is 16 residues. The DNA for the CDR3 is TGTGCCAGCAGCTTTCAAGGGGCGGGTAGGAGCTCCTACGAGCATTTT. It yields the protein CASSFQGAGRSSYEHF. Looking up the rest from reference TRBV7-2 and TRBJ1-5 gives the full variable domain: GAGVSQSPSNKVTEKGKDVELRCDPISGHTALYWYRQSLGQGLEFLIYFQGNSAPDKSGLPSDRFSAERTGGSVSTLTIQRTQQEDSAVYLCASSFQGAGRSSYEHFGDGTRLSIL.

The sample holds many counts of this clonotype. The V gene is TRBV5-8, the J gene TRBJ2-5; no clear D. Trimming shortened V by 0 bases and J by 10 bases, and 7 bases separated the two germline ends. Germline V gene sequence: CDR1 SGHTS, CDR2 YDEGEE. The CDR3 runs to 11 residues. The chain's CDR3 is CASSLVGGQYF. CDR3 DNA sequence: TGTGCCAGCAGCTTGGTCGGCGGCCAGTACTTC.

The CDR3 bases are TGTGCCAGCAGTAATTCTCAGACCCAGTACTTC. Protein product: CASSNSQTQYF. The chain is built from TRBV7-2 and TRBJ2-5; D is unresolved. Germline lookup yields CDR1 SGHTA and CDR2 FQGNSA. This CDR3 contains 11 residues. V was clipped by 6 bases and J by 6 bases, with 8 bases between them.

The chain recombines TRBV7-9 with TRBJ1-4; the match to TRBD1 covers 7 bases. Germline V gene sequence: CDR1 SEHNR, CDR2 FQNEAQ (reference sequence). The J segment lost 7 bases and the V segment lost 5 bases, leaving 13 bases of the junction unmatched. CDR3 length equals 16 residues. The CDR3 loop is CASSPLKSAGGEKLFF. Written as DNA, the CDR3 is TGTGCCAGCAGCCCTTTGAAGTCGGCAGGGGGTGAAAAACTGTTTTTT.